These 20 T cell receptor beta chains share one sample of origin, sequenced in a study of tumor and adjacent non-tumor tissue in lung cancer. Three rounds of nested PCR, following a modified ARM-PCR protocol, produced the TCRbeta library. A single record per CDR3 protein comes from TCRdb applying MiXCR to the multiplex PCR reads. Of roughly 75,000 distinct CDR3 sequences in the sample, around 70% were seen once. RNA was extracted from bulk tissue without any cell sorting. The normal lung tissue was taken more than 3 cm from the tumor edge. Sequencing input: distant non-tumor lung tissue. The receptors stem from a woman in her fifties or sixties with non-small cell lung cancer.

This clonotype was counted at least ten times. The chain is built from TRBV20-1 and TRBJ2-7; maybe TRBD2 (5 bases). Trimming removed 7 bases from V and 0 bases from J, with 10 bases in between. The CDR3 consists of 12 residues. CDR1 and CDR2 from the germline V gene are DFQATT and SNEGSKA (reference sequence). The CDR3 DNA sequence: TGCAGTGTAGCGCCTTACTCCTACGAGCAGTACTTC. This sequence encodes CSVAPYSYEQYF.

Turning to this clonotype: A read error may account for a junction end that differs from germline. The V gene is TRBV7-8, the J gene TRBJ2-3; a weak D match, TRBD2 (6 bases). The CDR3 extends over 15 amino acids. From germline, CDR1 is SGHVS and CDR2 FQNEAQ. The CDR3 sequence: CVSSSAGSSTDTQYF. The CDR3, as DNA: TGTGTCAGCAGCTCAGCGGGCTCAAGCACAGATACGCAGTATTTT. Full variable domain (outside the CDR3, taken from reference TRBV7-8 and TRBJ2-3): GAGVSQSPRYKVAKRGQDVALRCDPISGHVSLFWYQQALGQGPEFLTYFQNEAQLDKSGLPSDRFFAERPEGSVSTLKIQRTQQEDSAVYLCVSSSAGSSTDTQYFGPGTRLTVL.

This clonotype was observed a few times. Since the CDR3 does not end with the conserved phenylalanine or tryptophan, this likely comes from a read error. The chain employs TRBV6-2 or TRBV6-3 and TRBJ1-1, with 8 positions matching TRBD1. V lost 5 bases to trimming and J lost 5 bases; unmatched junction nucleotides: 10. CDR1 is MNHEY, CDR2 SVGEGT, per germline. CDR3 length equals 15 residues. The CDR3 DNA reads TGTGCCAGCAGTGGTGACAGGGGTGGGTATACTGAAGCTTTCTAT. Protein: CASSGDRGGYTEAFY.

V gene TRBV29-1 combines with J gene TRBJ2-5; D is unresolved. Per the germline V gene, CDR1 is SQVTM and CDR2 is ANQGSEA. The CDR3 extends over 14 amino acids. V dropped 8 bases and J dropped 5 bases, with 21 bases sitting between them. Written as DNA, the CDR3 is TGCAGCATCAAATTACAGCTACCACGGGAGACCCAGTACTTC. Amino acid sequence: CSIKLQLPRETQYF.

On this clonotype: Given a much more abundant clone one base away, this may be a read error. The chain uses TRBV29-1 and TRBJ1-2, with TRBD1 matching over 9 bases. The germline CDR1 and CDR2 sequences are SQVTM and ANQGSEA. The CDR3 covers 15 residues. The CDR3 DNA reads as TGCACCGTTGAAGGGGGGACAGGGCTTGCCTATGGCTACACCTTC. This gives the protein CTVEGGTGLAYGYTF.

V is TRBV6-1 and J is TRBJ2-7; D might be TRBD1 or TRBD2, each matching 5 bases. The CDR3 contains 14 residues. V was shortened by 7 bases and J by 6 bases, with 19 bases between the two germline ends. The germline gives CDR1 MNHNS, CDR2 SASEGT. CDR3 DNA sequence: TGTGCCAGCAATTCCCTTCTGGGGGTCTGCGAGCAGTACTTC. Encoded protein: CASNSLLGVCEQYF.

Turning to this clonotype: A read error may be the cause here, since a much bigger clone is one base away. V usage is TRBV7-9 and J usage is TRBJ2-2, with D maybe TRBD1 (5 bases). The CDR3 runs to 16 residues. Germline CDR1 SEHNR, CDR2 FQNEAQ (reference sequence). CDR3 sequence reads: CASSLAQGINTWELFF. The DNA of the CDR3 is TGTGCCAGCAGCTTAGCGCAGGGCATAAACACCTGGGAGCTGTTTTTT.

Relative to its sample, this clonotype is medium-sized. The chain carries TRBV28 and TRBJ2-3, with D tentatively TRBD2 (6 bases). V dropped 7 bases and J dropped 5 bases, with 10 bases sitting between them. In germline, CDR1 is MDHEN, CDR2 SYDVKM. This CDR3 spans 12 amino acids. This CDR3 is CASTLGGDTQYF. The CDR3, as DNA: TGTGCCAGCACCTTGGGGGGAGATACGCAGTATTTT. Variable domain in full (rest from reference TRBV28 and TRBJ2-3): DVKVTQSSRYLVKRTGEKVFLECVQDMDHENMFWYRQDPGLGLRLIYFSYDVKMKEKGDIPEGYSVSREKKERFSLILESASTNQTSMYLCASTLGGDTQYFGPGTRLTVL.

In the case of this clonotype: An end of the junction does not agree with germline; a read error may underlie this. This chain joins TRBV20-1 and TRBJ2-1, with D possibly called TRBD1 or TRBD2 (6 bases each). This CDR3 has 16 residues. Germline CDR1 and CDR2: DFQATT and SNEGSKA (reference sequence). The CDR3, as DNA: TGCAGTGCTAGAGTACCCAGGAGGGGGAAAATCCATGAGCATTTCTTC. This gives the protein CSARVPRRGKIHEHFF.

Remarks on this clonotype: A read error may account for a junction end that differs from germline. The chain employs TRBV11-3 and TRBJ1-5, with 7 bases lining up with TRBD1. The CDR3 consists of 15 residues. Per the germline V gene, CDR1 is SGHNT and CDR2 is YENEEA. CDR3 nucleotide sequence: TGTGCCAACAGCTTTTCACAGGGGTGCAATCAGCCCCAGCCTTTT. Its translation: CANSFSQGCNQPQPF. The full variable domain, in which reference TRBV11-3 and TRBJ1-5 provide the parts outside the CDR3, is EAGVVQSPRYKIIEKKQPVAFWCNPISGHNTLYWYLQNLGQGPELLIRYENEEAVDDSQLPKDRFSAERLKGVDSTLKIQPAELGDSAVYLCANSFSQGCNQPQPFGDGTRLSIL.

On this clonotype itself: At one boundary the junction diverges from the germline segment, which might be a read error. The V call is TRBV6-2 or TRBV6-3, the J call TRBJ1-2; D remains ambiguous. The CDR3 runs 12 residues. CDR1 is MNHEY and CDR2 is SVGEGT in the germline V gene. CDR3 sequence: CAGSYGNYGYAF. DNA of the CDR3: TGTGCCGGCAGTTACGGCAACTATGGCTACGCCTTC.

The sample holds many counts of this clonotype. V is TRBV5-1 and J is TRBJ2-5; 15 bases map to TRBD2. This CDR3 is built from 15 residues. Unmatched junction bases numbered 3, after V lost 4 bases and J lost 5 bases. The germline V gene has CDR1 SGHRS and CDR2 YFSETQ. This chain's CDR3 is CASSPGTSGGETQYF. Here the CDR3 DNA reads TGCGCCAGCAGCCCAGGGACTAGCGGGGGGGAGACCCAGTACTTC.

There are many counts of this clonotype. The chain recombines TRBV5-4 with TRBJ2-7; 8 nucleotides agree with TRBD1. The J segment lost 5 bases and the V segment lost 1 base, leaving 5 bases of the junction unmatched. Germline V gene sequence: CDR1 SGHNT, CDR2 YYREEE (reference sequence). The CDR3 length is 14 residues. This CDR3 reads CASSLQGARNEQYF. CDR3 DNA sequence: TGTGCCAGCAGCTTGCAGGGGGCGCGGAACGAGCAGTACTTC.

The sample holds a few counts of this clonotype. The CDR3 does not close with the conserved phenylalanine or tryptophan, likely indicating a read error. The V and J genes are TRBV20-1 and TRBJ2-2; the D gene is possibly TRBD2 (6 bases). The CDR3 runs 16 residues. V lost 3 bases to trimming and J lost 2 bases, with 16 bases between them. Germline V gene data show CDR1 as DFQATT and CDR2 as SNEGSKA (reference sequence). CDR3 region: CSARDYAGSNTGELFL. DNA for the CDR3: TGCAGTGCTAGGGATTATGCCGGGAGCAACACCGGGGAGCTGTTTCTT.

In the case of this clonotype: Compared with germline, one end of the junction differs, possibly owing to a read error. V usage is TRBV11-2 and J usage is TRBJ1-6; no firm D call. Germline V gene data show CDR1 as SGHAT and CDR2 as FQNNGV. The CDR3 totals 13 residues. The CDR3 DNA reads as TGTGCCAGCAGCTTAGGAGGTAGTTCATCCCTCCACTTT. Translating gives CASSLGGSSSLHF. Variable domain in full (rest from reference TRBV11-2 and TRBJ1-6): EAGVAQSPRYKIIEKRQSVAFWCNPISGHATLYWYQQILGQGPKLLIQFQNNGVVDDSQLPKDRFSAERLKGVDSTLKIQPAKLEDSAVYLCASSLGGSSSLHFGNGTRLTVT.

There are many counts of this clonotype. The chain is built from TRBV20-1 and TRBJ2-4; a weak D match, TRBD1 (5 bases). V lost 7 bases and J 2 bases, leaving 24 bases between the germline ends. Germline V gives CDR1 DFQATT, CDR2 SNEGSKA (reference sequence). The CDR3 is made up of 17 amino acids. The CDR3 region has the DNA TGCAGTGGGAAGGTTGAAAAAGGGGTCGTAACCAAAAACATTCAGTACTTC. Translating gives CSGKVEKGVVTKNIQYF.

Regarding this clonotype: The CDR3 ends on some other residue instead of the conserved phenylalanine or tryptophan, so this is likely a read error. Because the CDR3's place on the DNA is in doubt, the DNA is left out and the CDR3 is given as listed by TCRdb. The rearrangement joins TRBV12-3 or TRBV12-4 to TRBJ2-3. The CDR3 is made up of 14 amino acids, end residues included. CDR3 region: CASSLETNTDTRYL.

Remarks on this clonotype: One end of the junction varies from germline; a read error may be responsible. DNA of the CDR3: TGTGTCAGCACCTTGAACGGGGGGACCTATGAGCAGTACTTC. Protein product: CVSTLNGGTYEQYF. The V and J genes are TRBV11-2 and TRBJ2-7; 7 bases agree with TRBD2. The CDR3 sequence is 14 residues long. CDR1 and CDR2 from the germline V gene are SGHAT and FQNNGV.

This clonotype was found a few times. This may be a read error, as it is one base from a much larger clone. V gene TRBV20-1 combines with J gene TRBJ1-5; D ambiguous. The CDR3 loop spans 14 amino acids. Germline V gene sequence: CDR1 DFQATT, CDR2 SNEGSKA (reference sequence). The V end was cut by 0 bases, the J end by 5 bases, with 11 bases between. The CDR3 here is CSARDRAVDQPQHF. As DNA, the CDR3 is TGCAGTGCTAGAGATCGAGCAGTGGATCAGCCCCAGCATTTT.

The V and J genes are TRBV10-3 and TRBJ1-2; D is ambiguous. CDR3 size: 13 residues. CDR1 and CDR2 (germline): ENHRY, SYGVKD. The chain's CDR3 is CDANQDRNYGHTF. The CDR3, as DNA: TGTGACGCCAATCAGGACCGAAACTATGGGCACACCTTC.